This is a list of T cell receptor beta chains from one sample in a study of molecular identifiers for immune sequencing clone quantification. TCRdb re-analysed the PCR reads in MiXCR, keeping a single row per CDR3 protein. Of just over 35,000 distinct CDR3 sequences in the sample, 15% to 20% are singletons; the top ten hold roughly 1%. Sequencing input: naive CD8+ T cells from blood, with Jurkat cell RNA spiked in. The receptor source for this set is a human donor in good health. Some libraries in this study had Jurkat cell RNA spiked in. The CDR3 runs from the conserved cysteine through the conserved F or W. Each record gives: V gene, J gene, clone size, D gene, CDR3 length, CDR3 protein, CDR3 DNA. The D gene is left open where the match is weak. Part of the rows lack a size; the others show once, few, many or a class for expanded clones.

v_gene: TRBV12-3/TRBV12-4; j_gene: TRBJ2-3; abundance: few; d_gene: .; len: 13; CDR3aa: CASSLLGSDTQYF; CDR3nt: TGTGCCAGCAGTTTACTGGGGTCAGATACGCAGTATTTT
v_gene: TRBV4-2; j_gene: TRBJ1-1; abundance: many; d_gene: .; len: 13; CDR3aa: CASSQVGNTEAFF; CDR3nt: TGTGCCAGCAGCCAAGTGGGGAACACTGAAGCTTTCTTT
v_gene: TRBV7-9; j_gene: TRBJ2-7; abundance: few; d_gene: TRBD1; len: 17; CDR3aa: CASSPPIPGTGPYEQYF; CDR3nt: TGTGCCAGCAGCCCACCCATCCCCGGGACAGGACCTTACGAGCAGTACTTC
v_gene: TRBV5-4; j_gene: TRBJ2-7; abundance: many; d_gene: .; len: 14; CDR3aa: CASSLWTDSYEQYF; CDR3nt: TGTGCCAGCAGCTTATGGACTGACTCCTACGAGCAGTACTTC
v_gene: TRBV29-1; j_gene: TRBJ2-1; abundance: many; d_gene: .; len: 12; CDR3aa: CSLNREGDEQFF; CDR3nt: TGCAGCCTGAACCGGGAAGGCGATGAGCAGTTCTTC
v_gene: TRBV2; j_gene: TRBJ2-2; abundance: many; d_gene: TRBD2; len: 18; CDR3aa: CASSPLLAGGPDTGELFF; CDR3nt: TGTGCCAGCAGCCCATTACTAGCGGGGGGGCCTGACACCGGGGAGCTGTTTTTT
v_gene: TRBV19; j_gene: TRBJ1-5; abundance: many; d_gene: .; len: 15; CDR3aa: CASSIEGYSNQPQHF; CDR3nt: TGTGCCAGTAGTATCGAGGGGTATAGCAATCAGCCCCAGCATTTT
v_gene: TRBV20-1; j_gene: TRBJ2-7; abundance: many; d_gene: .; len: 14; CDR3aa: CSARDPGSSYEQYF; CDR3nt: TGCAGTGCTAGAGATCCGGGGAGCTCCTACGAGCAGTACTTC
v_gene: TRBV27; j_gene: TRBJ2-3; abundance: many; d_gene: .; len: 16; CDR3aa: CASSFFPLRFPDTQYF; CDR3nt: TGTGCCAGCAGTTTTTTCCCCTTGAGGTTCCCAGATACGCAGTATTTT
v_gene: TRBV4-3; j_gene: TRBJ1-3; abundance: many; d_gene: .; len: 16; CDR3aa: CASSQGPAVSGNTIYF; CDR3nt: TGCGCCAGCAGCCAAGGCCCGGCCGTCTCTGGAAACACCATATATTTT
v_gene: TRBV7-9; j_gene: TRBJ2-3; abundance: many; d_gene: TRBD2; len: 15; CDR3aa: CASSSPLAGARTQYF; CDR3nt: TGTGCCAGCAGCTCTCCACTAGCGGGGGCCCGTACGCAGTATTTT
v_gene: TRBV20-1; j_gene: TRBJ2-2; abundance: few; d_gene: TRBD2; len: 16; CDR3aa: CSATIAGGQGVGELFF; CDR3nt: TGCAGTGCTACAATAGCGGGGGGGCAAGGTGTTGGGGAGCTGTTTTTT
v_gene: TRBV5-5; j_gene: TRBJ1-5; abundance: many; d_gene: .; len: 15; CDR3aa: CASSREGQWGQPQHF; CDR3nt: TGTGCCAGCAGCCGCGAAGGACAATGGGGTCAGCCCCAGCATTTT
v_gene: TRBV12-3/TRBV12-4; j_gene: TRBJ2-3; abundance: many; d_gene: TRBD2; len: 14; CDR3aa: CASSRAGETDTQYF; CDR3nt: TGTGCCAGCAGTCGGGCGGGAGAGACAGATACGCAGTATTTT
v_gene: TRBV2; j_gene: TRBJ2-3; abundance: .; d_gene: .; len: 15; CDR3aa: CASRAREVNTDTQYF; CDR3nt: TGTGCCAGCAGAGCCAGGGAGGTAAATACAGATACGCAGTATTTT
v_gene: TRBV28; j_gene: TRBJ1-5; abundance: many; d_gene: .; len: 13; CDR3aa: CATKWRGGEPQHF; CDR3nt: TGTGCCACAAAGTGGAGGGGGGGCGAGCCCCAGCATTTT
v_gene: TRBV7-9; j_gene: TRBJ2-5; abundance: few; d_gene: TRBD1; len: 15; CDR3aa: CASSPTTGGEETQYF; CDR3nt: TGTGCCAGCAGCCCCACGACAGGGGGCGAGGAGACCCAGTACTTC
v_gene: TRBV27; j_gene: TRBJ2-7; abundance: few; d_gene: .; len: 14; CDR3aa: CASTPGTASYEQYF; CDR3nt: TGTGCCAGCACCCCCGGGACGGCCTCCTACGAGCAGTACTTC
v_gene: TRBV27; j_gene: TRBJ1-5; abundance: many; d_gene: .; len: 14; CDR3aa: CASSLGGGNQPQHF; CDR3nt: TGTGCCAGCAGTTTGGGGGGAGGTAATCAGCCCCAGCATTTT
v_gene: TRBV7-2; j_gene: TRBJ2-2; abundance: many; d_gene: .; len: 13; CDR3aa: CASSDRNTGELFF; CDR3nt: TGTGCCAGCTCCGACAGGAACACCGGGGAGCTGTTTTTT
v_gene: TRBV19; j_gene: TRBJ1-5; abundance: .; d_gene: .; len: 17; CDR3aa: CASSFQQGIGGNQPQHF; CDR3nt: TGTGCCAGTAGTTTCCAACAGGGTATCGGCGGCAATCAGCCCCAGCATTTT
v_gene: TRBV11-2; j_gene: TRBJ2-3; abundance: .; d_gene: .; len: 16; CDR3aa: CAGSQTPLGATDTQYF; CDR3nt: TGTGCCGGCAGCCAGACACCCCTGGGGGCTACAGATACGCAGTATTTT
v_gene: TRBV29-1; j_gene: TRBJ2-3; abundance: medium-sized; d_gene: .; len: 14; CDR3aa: CSGGPGQSTDTQYF; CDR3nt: TGCAGCGGGGGACCGGGCCAGAGCACAGATACGCAGTATTTT